These 26 T cell receptor beta chains came from one sample sequenced in a study of neurological immune-mediated disorders. MiXCR was run by TCRdb on the 5' RACE reads, yielding one entry per CDR3 protein. The sample has about 24,000 distinct CDR3 sequences, roughly 13% seen once. As to time point: technical triplicate 1. The sequenced sample consisted of CD4+ T cells from blood. These receptors all stem from a female donor with HTLV-1-associated myelopathy (HAM/TSP).

A word on this clonotype: A much larger clone differs by one base, so this may be a read error. The chain recombines TRBV20-1 with TRBJ2-5; 7 nucleotides line up with TRBD2. CDR1 and CDR2 from the germline V gene are DFQATT and SNEGSKA (reference sequence). The CDR3 extends over 13 amino acids. The CDR3 loop is CSVKAGYQEIQYF. The CDR3 bases are TGCAGTGTAAAAGCGGGATACCAAGAGATCCAGTACTTC.

This clonotype came up many times. The chain couples TRBV11-2 to TRBJ2-5; 13 bases match TRBD2. There are 15 residues in the CDR3. Germline V gene data show CDR1 as SGHAT and CDR2 as FQNNGV. V was pared by 5 bases and J by 4 bases, with 4 bases of the junction left unmatched. CDR3 nucleotides: TGTGCCAGCAGCGCTCGACTAGCGGGGGGAGAGACCCAGTACTTC. Its protein product is CASSARLAGGETQYF.

This clonotype was counted many times. The V gene is TRBV5-1, the J gene TRBJ1-2; D remains unclear. The CDR3 is 16 residues long. V was trimmed by 0 bases and J by 0 bases, leaving 12 bases between them. The V gene's germline CDR1 is SGHRS and CDR2 YFSETQ. The CDR3 region is CASSLASGRANYGYTF. The CDR3 nucleotides read TGCGCCAGCAGCTTGGCCTCGGGCCGGGCTAACTATGGCTACACCTTC.

The chain links TRBV28 to TRBJ2-3; D remains ambiguous. Between the trimmed V and J ends, which lost 5 bases and 8 bases, there was a span of 8 bases. CDR1 and CDR2 from the germline V gene are MDHEN and SYDVKM. There are 11 residues in the CDR3. CDR3 residues: CASSAAGTQYF. The CDR3 nucleotides are TGTGCCAGCAGTGCAGCTGGTACGCAGTATTTT.

This clonotype came up many times. The V and J genes are TRBV12-3 or TRBV12-4 and TRBJ2-3; no clear D gene. Trimming shortened V by 8 bases and J by 4 bases, and 7 bases separated the two germline ends. CDR3 length: 11 amino acids. In DNA form, the CDR3 reads TGTGCCAGCGGAAAGTCAGATACGCAGTATTTT. Protein: CASGKSDTQYF.

This clonotype showed up many times. The CDR3 region is CASSQGQGTGELFF. The CDR3 nucleotides read TGTGCCAGCAGCCAGGGACAGGGAACCGGGGAGCTGTTTTTT. The chain couples TRBV11-3 to TRBJ2-2; 9 nucleotides align to TRBD1. CDR1 SGHNT and CDR2 YENEEA come from the germline V gene. The CDR3 is 14 amino acids. V lost 5 bases to trimming and J lost 5 bases; unmatched junction nucleotides: 3.

The chain is built from TRBV29-1 and TRBJ2-1; D call uncertain. The CDR3 has 10 amino acids. Germline CDR1 SQVTM, CDR2 ANQGSEA. V gave up 4 bases and J gave up 14 bases, with 12 bases separating them. The CDR3 DNA reads TGCAGCGTTGGTTGGGATAAGAAGTTCTTC. Amino acid sequence: CSVGWDKKFF.

Notes on this clonotype: Here the CDR3 omits its conserved ending phenylalanine or tryptophan, so a read error is the likely source. V gene TRBV5-1 combines with J gene TRBJ2-1; TRBD1 matches 8 bases. Looked up from germline, CDR1 is SGHRS and CDR2 is YFSETQ. The CDR3 has 14 amino acids. With 2 bases clipped from V and 7 bases from J, the junction kept 5 bases outside the gene matches. As DNA, the CDR3 is TGCGCCAGCAGCTTTGAGCAGGGGGCGAATGAGCAGTTCTTA. Amino acids: CASSFEQGANEQFL.

This clonotype came up many times. The rearrangement joins TRBV12-3 or TRBV12-4 to TRBJ2-7; 12 bases fit TRBD2. The V gene end was trimmed by 5 bases and the J gene end by 4 bases; junction bases not matched to a gene: 3. The CDR3 runs 14 residues. This CDR3 reads CASSKTSGGYEQYF. CDR3 sequence (DNA): TGTGCCAGCAGTAAGACTAGCGGGGGATACGAGCAGTACTTC.

This clonotype was observed many times. The genes are TRBV5-1 and TRBJ2-7, with D perhaps matching TRBD2 (5 bases). CDR1 SGHRS and CDR2 YFSETQ come from the germline V gene. The CDR3 is 15 residues long. Trimming stripped 4 bases from V and 7 bases from J, with 21 bases between. The CDR3 bases are TGCGCCAGCAGCGGCCCTAGTGGGGTAGCGCGGGAGCAGTACTTC. Protein sequence: CASSGPSGVAREQYF.

This clonotype was recorded at least ten times. The chain recombines TRBV7-8 with TRBJ1-5, with unresolved D. Germline CDR1 reads SGHVS; CDR2 reads FQNEAQ. V was cut by 5 bases and J by 4 bases, with 12 bases left in between. CDR3 size: 14 residues. CDR3 sequence (DNA): TGTGCCAGCAGCGAGGATACTCCTAATCAGCCCCAGCATTTT. It specifies CASSEDTPNQPQHF. The full variable domain, its missing parts supplied by reference TRBV7-8 and TRBJ1-5, is GAGVSQSPRYKVAKRGQDVALRCDPISGHVSLFWYQQALGQGPEFLTYFQNEAQLDKSGLPSDRFFAERPEGSVSTLKIQRTQQEDSAVYLCASSEDTPNQPQHFGDGTRLSIL.

This clonotype was seen repeatedly, ten times or more. The chain employs TRBV28 and TRBJ1-2, with D maybe TRBD1 (5 bases). Germline V gives CDR1 MDHEN, CDR2 SYDVKM. The CDR3 spans 12 residues. Trimming cost V 8 bases and J 9 bases, with 16 bases left between them. The CDR3 DNA sequence: TGTGCCAGCCTTGCACGGCCAGGGAGCTACACCTTC. It translates to CASLARPGSYTF.

In this sample, this clonotype turned up many times. This chain uses TRBV20-1 with TRBJ2-3; no firm D call. CDR1 and CDR2 (germline): DFQATT, SNEGSKA (reference sequence). This CDR3 has 14 residues. V was trimmed by 0 bases and J by 1 base, leaving 8 bases between them. The CDR3 loop reads CSARDLGGTDTQYF. In nucleotides, the CDR3 is TGCAGTGCTAGAGATCTTGGGGGCACAGATACGCAGTATTTT.

Turning to this clonotype: Compared with germline, one end of the junction differs, possibly owing to a read error. The CDR3 is CSSSRTNYGYTF. In nucleotides, the CDR3 is TGTAGTTCTAGTCGCACCAACTATGGCTACACCTTC. The chain is built from TRBV20-1 and TRBJ1-2; D gene ambiguous. The CDR3 contains 12 residues. Germline V gives CDR1 DFQATT, CDR2 SNEGSKA (reference sequence).

This clonotype was seen ten or more times. V gene TRBV5-1 combines with J gene TRBJ2-5, with D perhaps matching TRBD2 (5 bases). The CDR3 has 15 residues. Germline CDR1 reads SGHRS; CDR2 reads YFSETQ. V was clipped by 3 bases and J by 5 bases, with 17 bases between them. CDR3 sequence reads: CASSSENPWEETQYF. CDR3 DNA sequence: TGCGCCAGCAGCTCCGAGAATCCCTGGGAGGAGACCCAGTACTTC.

At least ten counts were recorded for this clonotype. The chain recombines TRBV20-1 with TRBJ2-7, with D unresolved. CDR3 length: 13 residues. V was clipped by 1 base and J by 12 bases, with 19 bases between them. Germline V CDR1 and CDR2: DFQATT, SNEGSKA (reference sequence). This chain's CDR3 is CSARVWAAISRYF. The DNA for the CDR3 is TGCAGTGCTAGAGTGTGGGCAGCAATCTCACGGTACTTC.

At least ten counts were recorded for this clonotype. This chain links TRBV20-1 with TRBJ2-7; 16 bases fit TRBD2. This CDR3 has 17 amino acids. The J segment lost 2 bases and the V segment lost 7 bases, leaving 11 bases of the junction unmatched. CDR1 is DFQATT, CDR2 SNEGSKA, per germline (reference sequence). In nucleotides, the CDR3 is TGCAGTGTTCTGGGGACTAGCGGGAGGGCTTCACCCTACGAGCAGTACTTC. Protein sequence: CSVLGTSGRASPYEQYF.

Ten or more counts support this clonotype. The gene calls are TRBV5-1 and TRBJ2-3, with a weak D call TRBD2 (6 bases). V was clipped by 3 bases and J by 1 base, with 12 bases between them. The CDR3 runs to 15 residues. The germline gives CDR1 SGHRS, CDR2 YFSETQ. In DNA, the CDR3 is TGCGCCAGCAGCTCGGGCGGGGCCGGCACAGATACGCAGTATTTT. It codes for CASSSGGAGTDTQYF. Full variable domain (outside the CDR3, taken from reference TRBV5-1 and TRBJ2-3): KAGVTQTPRYLIKTRGQQVTLSCSPISGHRSVSWYQQTPGQGLQFLFEYFSETQRNKGNFPGRFSGRQFSNSRSEMNVSTLELGDSALYLCASSSGGAGTDTQYFGPGTRLTVL.

Many counts were recorded for this clonotype. This chain uses TRBV7-3 with TRBJ2-3, with TRBD2 identical over 7 bases. The germline gives CDR1 SGHTA, CDR2 FQGTGA. J lost 0 bases, V lost 2 bases, and 2 bases had no gene match. The CDR3 runs 15 residues. CDR3 amino acids: CASSLLGGSTDTQYF. CDR3 DNA: TGTGCCAGCAGCTTATTGGGGGGGAGCACAGATACGCAGTATTTT.

This clonotype came up many times. V is TRBV7-2 and J is TRBJ2-3, with D maybe TRBD1 (6 bases). The length of the CDR3 is 17 residues. Germline V gives CDR1 SGHTA, CDR2 FQGNSA. The ends were cut back, 5 bases at V and 0 bases at J, with 18 bases in the middle. The DNA for the CDR3 is TGTGCCAGCAGCGTGTCCCCAGGGGCCCTTAGCACAGATACGCAGTATTTT. Protein: CASSVSPGALSTDTQYF.

In its sample, this clonotype was seen many times. This chain uses TRBV7-2 with TRBJ2-1; D not resolved. CDR3 length equals 16 residues. Germline CDR1 SGHTA, CDR2 FQGNSA. Trimming pared 5 bases from V and 0 bases from J, leaving 14 bases between. CDR3 protein: CASSPLADVSYNEQFF. The CDR3, as DNA: TGTGCCAGCAGCCCCTTGGCAGACGTCTCCTACAATGAGCAGTTCTTC.

Regarding this clonotype: A single base separates this from a much larger clone, so it may be a read error. The genes are TRBV18 and TRBJ1-1; D is ambiguous. There are 15 residues in the CDR3. CDR1 and CDR2 from the germline V gene are KGHSH and LQKENI. With 1 base removed from V and 3 bases from J, the gap between germline ends came to 12 bases. CDR3 in DNA: TGTGCCAGCTCACCACATGGCGGGGATCACACTGAAGCTTTCTTT. The encoded protein is CASSPHGGDHTEAFF. The full variable domain, in which reference TRBV18 and TRBJ1-1 provide the parts outside the CDR3, is NAGVMQNPRHLVRRRGQEARLRCSPMKGHSHVYWYRQLPEEGLKFMVYLQKENIIDESGMPKERFSAEFPKEGPSILRIQQVVRGDSAAYFCASSPHGGDHTEAFFGQGTRLTVV.

Ten or more counts support this clonotype. The rearrangement joins TRBV20-1 to TRBJ2-7, with 7 bases that match TRBD1. J lost 3 bases, V lost 6 bases, and 5 bases had no gene match. The CDR3 consists of 12 residues. Germline V gives CDR1 DFQATT, CDR2 SNEGSKA (reference sequence). CDR3 protein: CSAARDSYEQYF. The CDR3, as DNA: TGCAGTGCAGCCCGGGACAGCTACGAGCAGTACTTC.

This clonotype was picked up many times. The chain joins TRBV5-5 to TRBJ2-7, with D perhaps being TRBD1 or TRBD2 (6 bases each). Per the germline V gene, CDR1 is SGHKS and CDR2 is YYEKEE (reference sequence). V was pared by 0 bases and J by 7 bases, with 26 bases between. The CDR3 is 18 residues long. The CDR3 is CASSLDGGGVRRLVEQYF. The CDR3 DNA follows: TGTGCCAGCAGCTTGGACGGGGGCGGGGTGAGACGATTAGTGGAGCAGTACTTC.

This clonotype was seen at least ten times. This rearrangement joins TRBV7-2 to TRBJ1-2; unclear D gene. Deletions cut 0 bases from V and 4 bases from J, with 12 bases between. The CDR3 extends over 15 amino acids. Germline CDR1 SGHTA, CDR2 FQGNSA. CDR3 residues: CASSLAPGLSYGYTF. In DNA, the CDR3 is TGTGCCAGCAGCTTAGCGCCCGGACTTTCCTATGGCTACACCTTC. Full variable domain (rest looked up from reference TRBV7-2 and TRBJ1-2): GAGVSQSPSNKVTEKGKDVELRCDPISGHTALYWYRQSLGQGLEFLIYFQGNSAPDKSGLPSDRFSAERTGGSVSTLTIQRTQQEDSAVYLCASSLAPGLSYGYTFGSGTRLTVV.

This clonotype was counted at least ten times. This chain uses TRBV7-6 with TRBJ1-4; D call uncertain. This CDR3 has 14 residues. Trimming removed 7 bases from V and 8 bases from J, with 17 bases in between. Per the germline V gene, CDR1 is SGHVS and CDR2 is FNYEAQ. CDR3 protein: CASTPGLSREKLFF. CDR3 sequence (DNA): TGTGCCAGCACTCCGGGCCTCTCAAGGGAAAAACTGTTTTTT.